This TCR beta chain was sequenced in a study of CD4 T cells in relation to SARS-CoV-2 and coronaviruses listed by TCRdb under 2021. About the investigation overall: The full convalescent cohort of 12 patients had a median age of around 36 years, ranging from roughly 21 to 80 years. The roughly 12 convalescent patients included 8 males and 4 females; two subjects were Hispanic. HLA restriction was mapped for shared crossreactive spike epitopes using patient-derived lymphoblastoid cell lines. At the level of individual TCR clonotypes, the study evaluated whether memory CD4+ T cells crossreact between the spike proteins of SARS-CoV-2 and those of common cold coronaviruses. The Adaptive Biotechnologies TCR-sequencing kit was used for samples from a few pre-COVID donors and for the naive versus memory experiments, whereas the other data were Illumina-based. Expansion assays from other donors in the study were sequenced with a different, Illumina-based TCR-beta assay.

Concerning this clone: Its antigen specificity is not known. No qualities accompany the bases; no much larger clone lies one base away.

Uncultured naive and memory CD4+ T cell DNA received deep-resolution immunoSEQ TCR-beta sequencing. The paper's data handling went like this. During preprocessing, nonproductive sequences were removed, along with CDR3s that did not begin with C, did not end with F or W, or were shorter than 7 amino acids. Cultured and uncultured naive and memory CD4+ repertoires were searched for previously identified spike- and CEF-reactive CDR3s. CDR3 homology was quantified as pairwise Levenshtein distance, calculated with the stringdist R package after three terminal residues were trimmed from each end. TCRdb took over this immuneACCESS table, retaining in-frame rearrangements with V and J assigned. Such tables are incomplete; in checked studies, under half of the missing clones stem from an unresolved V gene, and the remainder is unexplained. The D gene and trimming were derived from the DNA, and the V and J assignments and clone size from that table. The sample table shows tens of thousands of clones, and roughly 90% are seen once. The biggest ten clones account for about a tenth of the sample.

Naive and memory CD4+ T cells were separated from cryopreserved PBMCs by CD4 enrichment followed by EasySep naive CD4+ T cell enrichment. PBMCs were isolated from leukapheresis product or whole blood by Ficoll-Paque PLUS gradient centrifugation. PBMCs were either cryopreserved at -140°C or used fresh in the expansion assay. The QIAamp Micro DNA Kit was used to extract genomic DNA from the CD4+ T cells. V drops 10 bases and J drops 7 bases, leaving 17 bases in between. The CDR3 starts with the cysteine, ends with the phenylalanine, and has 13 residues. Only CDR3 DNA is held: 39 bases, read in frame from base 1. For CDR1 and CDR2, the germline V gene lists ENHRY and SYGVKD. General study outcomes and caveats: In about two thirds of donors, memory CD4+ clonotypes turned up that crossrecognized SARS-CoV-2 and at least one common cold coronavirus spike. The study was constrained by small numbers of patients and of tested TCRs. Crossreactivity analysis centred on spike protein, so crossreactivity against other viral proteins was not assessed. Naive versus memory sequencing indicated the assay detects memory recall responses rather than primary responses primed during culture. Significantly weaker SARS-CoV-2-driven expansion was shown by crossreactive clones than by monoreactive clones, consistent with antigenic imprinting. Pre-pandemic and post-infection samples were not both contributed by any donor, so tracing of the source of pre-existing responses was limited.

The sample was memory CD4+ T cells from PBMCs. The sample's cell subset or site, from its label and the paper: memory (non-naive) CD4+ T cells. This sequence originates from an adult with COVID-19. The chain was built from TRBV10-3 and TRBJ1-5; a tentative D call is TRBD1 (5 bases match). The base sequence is TGTGCCACTTCCCGGGGAGGGGAGCAGCCCCAGCATTTT. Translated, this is CATSRGGEQPQHF.